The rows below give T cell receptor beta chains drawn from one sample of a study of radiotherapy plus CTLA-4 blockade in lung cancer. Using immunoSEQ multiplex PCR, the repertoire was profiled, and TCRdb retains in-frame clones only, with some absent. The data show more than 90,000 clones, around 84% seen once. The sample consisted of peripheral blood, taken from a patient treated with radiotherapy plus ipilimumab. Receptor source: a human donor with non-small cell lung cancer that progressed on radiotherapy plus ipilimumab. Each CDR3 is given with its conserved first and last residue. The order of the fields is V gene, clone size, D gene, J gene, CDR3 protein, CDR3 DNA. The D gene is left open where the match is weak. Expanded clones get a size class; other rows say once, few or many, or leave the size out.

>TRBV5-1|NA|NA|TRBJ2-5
CASSIQGQETQYF
TGCGCCAGCAGTATCCAGGGCCAAGAGACCCAGTACTTC
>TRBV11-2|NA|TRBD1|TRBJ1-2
CASSSGQGGYYGYTF
TGTGCCAGCAGCTCAGGACAGGGGGGGTACTATGGCTACACCTTC
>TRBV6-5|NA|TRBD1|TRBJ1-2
CASSEQGIGGYTF
TGTGCCAGCAGTGAACAGGGGATTGGTGGCTACACCTTC
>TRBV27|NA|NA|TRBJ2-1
CASSFSGTTYNEQFF
TGTGCCAGCAGTTTCTCAGGGACAACCTACAATGAGCAGTTCTTC
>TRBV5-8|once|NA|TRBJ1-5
CASSLSPDYYSNQPQHF
TGTGCCAGCAGCCTTAGCCCCGATTATTATAGCAATCAGCCCCAGCATTTT
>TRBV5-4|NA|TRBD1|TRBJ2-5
CASRNGGTGEETQYF
TGTGCCAGCAGGAACGGAGGGACAGGGGAAGAGACCCAGTACTTC
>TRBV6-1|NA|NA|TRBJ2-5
CASSGVATGEQYF
TGTGCCAGCAGTGGTGTAGCGACGGGGGAGCAGTACTTC
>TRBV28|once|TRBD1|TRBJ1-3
CASSRVQGSSGNTIYF
TGTGCCAGCAGTCGCGTACAGGGGTCCTCTGGAAACACCATATATTTT
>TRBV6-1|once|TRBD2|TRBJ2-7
CASSDNRDYDEQYF
TGTGCCAGCAGTGACAACCGGGACTATGACGAGCAGTACTTC
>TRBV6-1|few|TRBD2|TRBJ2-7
CASSRTSGSSYEQYF
TGTGCCAGCAGCCGTACTAGCGGGAGCTCCTACGAGCAGTACTTC
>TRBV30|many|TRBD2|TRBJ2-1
CAWNFGGRAANNEQFF
TGTGCCTGGAATTTCGGGGGGAGGGCAGCTAACAATGAGCAGTTCTTC
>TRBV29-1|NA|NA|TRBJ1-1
CSVDPGGTEAFF
TGCAGCGTTGATCCCGGGGGAACTGAAGCTTTCTTT
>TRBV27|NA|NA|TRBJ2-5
CASSHEETQYF
TGTGCCAGCAGCCATGAAGAGACCCAGTACTTC
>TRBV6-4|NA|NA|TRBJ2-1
CASSDWRNNEQFF
TGTGCCAGCAGTGACTGGAGGAACAATGAGCAGTTCTTC
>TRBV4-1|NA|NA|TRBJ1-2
CASSQDSGRGLHGYTF
TGCGCCAGCAGCCAAGACTCCGGAAGGGGACTGCATGGCTACACCTTC
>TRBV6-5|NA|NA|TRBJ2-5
CASSHGRRAQETQYF
TGTGCCAGCAGCCACGGACGGAGGGCACAAGAGACCCAGTACTTC
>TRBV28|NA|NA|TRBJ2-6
CASSLVLDGVAGANVLTF
TGTGCCAGCAGTCTGGTTCTAGATGGGGTGGCTGGGGCCAACGTCCTGACTTTC
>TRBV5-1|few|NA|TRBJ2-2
CASSLDTGELFF
TGCGCCAGCAGCTTGGACACCGGGGAGCTGTTTTTT
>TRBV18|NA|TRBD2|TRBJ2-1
CASSPGLAGGYNEQFF
TGTGCCAGCTCACCGGGACTAGCGGGAGGGTACAATGAGCAGTTCTTC
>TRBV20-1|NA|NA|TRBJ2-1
CSARLANEQFF
TGCAGTGCTAGGCTAGCGAATGAGCAGTTCTTC
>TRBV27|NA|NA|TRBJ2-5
CASSPGTSNQETQYF
TGTGCCAGCAGTCCCGGGACATCAAACCAAGAGACCCAGTACTTC
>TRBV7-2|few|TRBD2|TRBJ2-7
CASSLASGMYEQYF
TGTGCCAGCAGCTTAGCTAGCGGGATGTACGAGCAGTACTTC
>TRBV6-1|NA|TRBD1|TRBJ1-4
CASSAWDRGVNEKLFF
TGTGCCAGCAGTGCCTGGGACAGGGGCGTAAATGAAAAACTGTTTTTT
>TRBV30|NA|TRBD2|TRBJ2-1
CAWSLLAGDQFF
TGTGCCTGGAGTTTACTAGCGGGAGATCAGTTCTTC
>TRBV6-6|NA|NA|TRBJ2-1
CASSYLREQFF
TGTGCCAGCAGTTATCTTCGGGAGCAGTTCTTC
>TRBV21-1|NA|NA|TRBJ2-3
CASLYPRGGGTDTQYF
TGTGCCAGCCTATATCCGAGGGGTGGGGGCACAGATACGCAGTATTTT
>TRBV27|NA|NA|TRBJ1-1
CASSFQTKNTEAFF
TGTGCCAGCAGTTTCCAAACCAAGAACACTGAAGCTTTCTTT
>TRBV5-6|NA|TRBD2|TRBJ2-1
CASSLVRESGRAGYNEQFF
TGTGCCAGCAGCTTGGTCAGGGAAAGCGGGAGGGCCGGGTACAATGAGCAGTTCTTC
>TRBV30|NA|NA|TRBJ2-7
CAWSGSLSSSYEQYF
TGTGCCTGGAGCGGGAGTCTTTCAAGCTCCTACGAGCAGTACTTC
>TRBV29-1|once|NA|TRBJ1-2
CSVVSPPGTPIVGYTF
TGCAGCGTTGTTTCCCCTCCTGGGACTCCTATAGTGGGCTACACCTTC
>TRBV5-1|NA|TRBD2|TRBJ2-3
CASSLDPSGMTDTQYF
TGCGCCAGCAGCTTGGACCCTAGCGGAATGACAGATACGCAGTATTTT
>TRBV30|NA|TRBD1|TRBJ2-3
CACQRTGNVADTQYF
TGTGCCTGTCAGCGGACAGGGAATGTAGCAGATACGCAGTATTTT
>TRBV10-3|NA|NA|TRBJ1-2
CAISDRGLGGYTF
TGTGCCATCAGTGACAGGGGTTTAGGGGGCTACACCTTC
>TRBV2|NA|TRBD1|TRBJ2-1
CASSRDRGREFF
TGTGCCAGCAGTCGGGACAGGGGGCGCGAGTTCTTC
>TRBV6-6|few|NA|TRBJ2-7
CASSPGTLYEQYF
TGTGCCAGCAGCCCCGGGACCCTCTACGAGCAGTACTTC
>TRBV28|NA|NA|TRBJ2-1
CASSFIGGSSSYNEQFF
TGTGCCAGCAGTTTTATTGGCGGGTCGAGCTCCTACAATGAGCAGTTCTTC
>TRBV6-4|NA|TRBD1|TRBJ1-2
CASSERTGDGYTF
TGTGCCAGCAGTGAAAGGACAGGTGATGGCTACACCTTC
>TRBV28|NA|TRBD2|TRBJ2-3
CASKLAGGGESDTQYF
TGTGCCAGCAAACTAGCGGGAGGGGGCGAATCAGATACGCAGTATTTT
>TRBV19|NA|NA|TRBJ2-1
CASSISFWLGYEQFF
TGTGCCAGTAGTATTTCTTTTTGGCTTGGCTATGAGCAGTTCTTC
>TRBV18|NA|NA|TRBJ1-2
CASSPGTDYGYTF
TGTGCCAGCTCCCCCGGGACGGACTATGGCTACACCTTC
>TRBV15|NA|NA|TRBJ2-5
CATSRDRNRETQYF
TGTGCCACCAGCAGAGATCGGAACAGGGAGACCCAGTACTTC